A single sample is the source of the 17 T cell receptor beta chains below, sequenced in a study of CXCR3-negative and CXCR3-positive naive CD8 T cells. Preparation of TRB cDNA libraries relied on 5' RACE carrying UMI labels. Each CDR3 protein gets one entry in TCRdb, which reprocessed the 5' RACE reads and gives no DNA. The sample includes 8,000 to 9,500 distinct CDR3 sequences. Sequenced input: naive CXCR3- CD8+ T cells from blood. Subset noted: CD45RO-CCR7+CD27+CD95- naive CD8+ T cells lacking CXCR3 (TNR3-). All receptors derive from a human donor in good health. Some clones in this sample may be carry-over from other donors' samples.

V is TRBV7-9 and J is TRBJ1-4; TCRdb lists TRBD1, though no DNA is available to test this call. The CDR3 consists of 14 residues. Germline CDR1 reads SEHNR; CDR2 reads FQNEAQ (reference sequence). The CDR3 sequence: CASSLVGANEKLFF. The full variable domain, completed using reference TRBV7-9 and TRBJ1-4, is DTGVSQNPRHKITKRGQNVTFRCDPISEHNRLYWYRQTLGQGPEFLTYFQNEAQLEKSRLLSDRFSAERPKGSFSTLEIQRTEQGDSAMYLCASSLVGANEKLFFGSGTQLSVL.

By frequency, this clonotype registers medium-sized. The chain joins TRBV7-9 to TRBJ2-2; the TCRdb call, TRBD2, lacks DNA for checking. In germline, CDR1 is SEHNR, CDR2 FQNEAQ (reference sequence). The CDR3 is made up of 17 amino acids. CDR3 sequence reads: CASSPPSGRAVAGELFF.

This clonotype is called medium-sized based on its frequency. The rearrangement links TRBV29-1 to TRBJ2-3. This CDR3 comprises 12 residues. Germline values: CDR1 SQVTM, CDR2 ANQGSEA. CDR3 region: CSVDNITDTQYF.

The rearrangement uses TRBV27 and TRBJ1-1. The V gene's germline CDR1 is MNHEY and CDR2 SMNVEV (reference sequence). The CDR3 extends over 12 amino acids. CDR3: CASSFWGSQAFF.

The rearrangement links TRBV13 to TRBJ1-2; TCRdb's D call of TRBD1 is untestable without DNA. CDR1 and CDR2 from the germline V gene are PRHDT and FYEKMQ (reference sequence). The CDR3 consists of 17 residues. The CDR3 spells CASSLGGQGHRLGGYTF.

Considering frequency, this clonotype is medium-sized. This chain connects TRBV29-1 to TRBJ2-7. Germline V gives CDR1 SQVTM, CDR2 ANQGSEA. CDR3 length: 15 residues. CDR3 loop: CSVEVVRTSSYEQYF.

The J gene is TRBJ1-1, the V gene TRBV19; lacking DNA, the TRBD1 call made by TCRdb goes unchecked. Germline CDR1 reads LNHDA; CDR2 reads SQIVND (reference sequence). CDR3 length: 15 residues. CDR3 region: CASSSPDRTGTEAFF.

The CDR3 spells CATSAQYNEQFF. This sequence joins TRBV24-1 and TRBJ2-1. Germline assignment: CDR1 KGHDR and CDR2 SFDVKD. The CDR3 runs to 12 residues.

Measured by frequency, this clonotype is medium-sized. V gene TRBV4-3 combines with J gene TRBJ1-3; no DNA is available, so the TRBD1 call from TCRdb remains unchecked. Germline CDR1 and CDR2: LGHNA and YSLEER. This CDR3 spans 15 amino acids. CDR3 protein: CASSRITGDGNTIYF.

The chain uses TRBV29-1 and TRBJ2-1. There are 13 residues in the CDR3. Per the germline V gene, CDR1 is SQVTM and CDR2 is ANQGSEA. CDR3 region: CSVEDIADFGQFF.

The chain couples TRBV29-1 to TRBJ2-1. Germline values: CDR1 SQVTM, CDR2 ANQGSEA. CDR3 length: 11 residues. The CDR3 is CSVWSLGEQFF.

This chain connects TRBV19 to TRBJ2-1; TCRdb gives TRBD2 as the D gene, but with no DNA this cannot be confirmed. This CDR3 contains 17 residues. The germline CDR1 and CDR2 sequences are LNHDA and SQIVND (reference sequence). This chain's CDR3 is CASLPPRGFRGESEQFF.

By frequency, this clonotype is medium-sized. V gene TRBV27 combines with J gene TRBJ2-7; TCRdb gives TRBD2 as the D gene, but with no DNA this cannot be confirmed. The CDR3 has 13 residues. The germline V gene has CDR1 MNHEY and CDR2 SMNVEV (reference sequence). CDR3 in amino acids: CASSWGRNYEQYF.

The CDR3 region is CASSSPGTWNTEAFF. V gene TRBV5-8 combines with J gene TRBJ1-1; TCRdb reports TRBD1, a call that lacks DNA to check it against. The CDR3 length is 15 residues. Germline V lookup: CDR1 SGHTS, CDR2 YDEGEE.

This clonotype is identified as medium-sized from frequency. The chain combines TRBV20-1 with TRBJ2-1; TCRdb returns TRBD2, unconfirmable since there is no DNA. The germline V gene has CDR1 DFQATT and CDR2 SNEGSKA (reference sequence). The CDR3 consists of 18 residues. The CDR3 protein is CSARDLFLDSHSYNEQFF.

This clonotype counts as medium-sized by frequency. V is TRBV6-5 and J is TRBJ2-1. Germline V gives CDR1 MNHEY, CDR2 SVGAGI. This CDR3 is built from 13 residues. CDR3 sequence: CASSYSRLNEQFF.

V gene TRBV3-1 combines with J gene TRBJ2-1; TCRdb calls TRBD2, which cannot be checked without DNA. Germline lookup yields CDR1 LGHDT and CDR2 YNNKEL (reference sequence). CDR3 length equals 16 residues. The CDR3 spells CASSHLSTSGSNEQFF.